The 18 T cell receptor beta chains in this list originate from one sample, sequenced in a study of human T cells and chemical hapten exposure. TCRdb re-called the RACE reads through MiXCR, storing one row per CDR3 protein. The sample lists fewer than 400,000 distinct CDR3 sequences; approximately 6.3% were seen once. The time point was: patch test 1, 2 weeks after DPC sensitization. The treatment denotes: therapeutic diphenylcyclopropenone sensitization with weekly scalp DPC. The sequencing used whole blood, collected in connection with sensitization to the hapten diphenylcyclopropenone (DPC). The receptors come from a woman younger than 30 with alopecia areata. Some clones in this sample may be carry-over from other donors' samples.

There are a few counts of this clonotype. The chain links TRBV27 to TRBJ1-1; 9 positions agree with TRBD1. Germline CDR1 MNHEY, CDR2 SMNVEV (reference sequence). V lost 5 bases and J lost 2; bases outside the gene matches: 12. CDR3 size: 17 residues. The CDR3 DNA is TGTGCCAGCAGTCTTATACCCGGGACAGGGTTCAACACTGAAGCTTTCTTT. Protein product: CASSLIPGTGFNTEAFF.

This chain uses TRBV21-1 with TRBJ1-1; the table assigns TRBD1, which was not confirmed against the DNA. TRBV21-1 corresponds to a pseudogene. The CDR3 spans 14 residues. CDR3 sequence (DNA): TGTGCCAGCGGGACAGGGGGTTATTTGATGGGAGCTTTCTTT. Protein: CASGTGGYLMGAFF.

V is TRBV7-2 and J is TRBJ2-3; 8 bases map to TRBD1. This CDR3 comprises 18 residues. Unmatched junction bases numbered 17, after V lost 5 bases and J lost 4 bases. Germline V gene lookup returns CDR1 SGHTA and CDR2 FQGNSA. CDR3 DNA: TGTGCCAGCAGCCGACGACAGGGGATGAGGGGCGCGGCAGATACGCAGTATTTT. The encoded protein is CASSRRQGMRGAADTQYF.

This clonotype was recorded a few times. The V gene is TRBV2, the J gene TRBJ2-2; D gene ambiguous. V gave up 2 bases and J gave up 4 bases, with 2 bases separating them. The CDR3 totals 12 residues. Germline CDR1 SNHLY, CDR2 FYNNEI. The CDR3 bases are TGTGCCAGCAGTGAACCCACCGGGGAGCTGTTTTTT. Protein product: CASSEPTGELFF.

This clonotype has at least ten counts. This rearrangement joins TRBV25-1 to TRBJ2-3; TRBD1 matches at 7 bases. The CDR3 consists of 19 residues. Germline lookup yields CDR1 MGHDK and CDR2 SYGVNS. V trimming: 3 bases; J trimming: 0 bases; junction bases outside the gene matches: 15. Here the CDR3 DNA reads TGTGCCAGCAGTGATCCGTCGAGGCAGGGGGTTATTAGCACAGATACGCAGTATTTT. This sequence encodes CASSDPSRQGVISTDTQYF.

The chain has TRBV6-2 or TRBV6-3 and TRBJ1-1; possible D gene TRBD1, 6 bases. The CDR3 is 11 residues long. Germline assignment: CDR1 MNHEY and CDR2 SVGEGT. Trimming took off 5 bases at V and 8 bases at J, with 9 bases between the two ends. In DNA, the CDR3 is TGTGCCAGCAGTATGGGGGCAGAAGCTTTCTTT. It encodes CASSMGAEAFF.

The V call is TRBV10-3, the J call TRBJ2-7; TRBD1 agrees at 8 bases. The germline gives CDR1 ENHRY, CDR2 SYGVKD. The CDR3 loop spans 14 amino acids. V lost 5 bases, J lost 5 bases, and 8 bases stayed unmatched. The CDR3 sequence is CAISKGQGDDEQYF. The CDR3 DNA sequence: TGTGCCATCAGTAAAGGACAGGGTGACGACGAGCAGTACTTC.

This clonotype turned up a few times. The chain couples TRBV29-1 to TRBJ2-7; TRBD1 aligns across 8 bases. CDR3 length: 14 residues. The V and J ends lost 4 bases and 3 bases, in that order; junction bases with no gene match: 8. Per germline, CDR1 SQVTM and CDR2 ANQGSEA. The CDR3 protein is CSVAVRGLLYEQYF. The CDR3 DNA sequence: TGCAGCGTTGCGGTCAGGGGGCTGCTCTACGAGCAGTACTTC.

The chain is built from TRBV7-9 and TRBJ1-1, with D possibly being TRBD1 (5 bases). The germline V and J ends were trimmed by 2 bases and 0 bases, with 7 bases remaining between them. CDR3 size: 14 residues. Germline V gives CDR1 SEHNR, CDR2 FQNEAQ (reference sequence). The CDR3 sequence: CASSLQDMNTEAFF. The CDR3 region has the DNA TGTGCCAGCAGCTTACAGGACATGAACACTGAAGCTTTCTTT.

The rearrangement uses TRBV13 and TRBJ2-1; 7 bases match TRBD1. The trim removed 5 bases at V and 10 bases at J, leaving 8 bases unmatched. CDR3 length: 13 residues. Per germline, CDR1 PRHDT and CDR2 FYEKMQ (reference sequence). DNA of the CDR3: TGTGCCAGCAGCCCCGACAGGGCGGGCGAGCAGTTCTTC. Protein: CASSPDRAGEQFF.

This clonotype was detected many times. This sequence joins TRBV7-2 and TRBJ2-1; the D is unclear. Germline CDR1 SGHTA, CDR2 FQGNSA. The CDR3 is 12 amino acids. The ends were cut back, 4 bases at V and 8 bases at J, with 9 bases in the middle. In DNA, the CDR3 is TGTGCCAGCAGCTCGTCCGGCCATGAGCAGTTCTTC. Its protein product is CASSSSGHEQFF.

This clonotype was recorded a few times. This chain uses TRBV5-5 with TRBJ2-7; TRBD1 might be the D (6 bases). This CDR3 has 14 amino acids. V was shortened by 0 bases and J by 3 bases, with 10 bases between the two germline ends. Germline loops: CDR1 SGHKS, CDR2 YYEKEE (reference sequence). CDR3 sequence reads: CASSLEGQSYEQYF. The CDR3 region has the DNA TGTGCCAGCAGCTTGGAGGGACAAAGCTACGAGCAGTACTTC.

The CDR3 protein is CASSFGGFPDTQYF. In DNA form, the CDR3 reads TGCGCCAGCAGCTTTGGGGGGTTCCCAGATACGCAGTATTTT. V is TRBV5-1 and J is TRBJ2-3; D might be TRBD2 (6 bases). There are 14 residues in the CDR3. The V gene lost 2 bases and the J gene lost 4 bases, with 11 bases spanning the gap. Germline CDR1 reads SGHRS; CDR2 reads YFSETQ. The full variable domain, rest sourced from reference TRBV5-1 and TRBJ2-3, is KAGVTQTPRYLIKTRGQQVTLSCSPISGHRSVSWYQQTPGQGLQFLFEYFSETQRNKGNFPGRFSGRQFSNSRSEMNVSTLELGDSALYLCASSFGGFPDTQYFGPGTRLTVL.

This clonotype has ten or more counts. The chain links TRBV2 to TRBJ2-3, with 9 nucleotides matching TRBD2. Germline V gene sequence: CDR1 SNHLY, CDR2 FYNNEI. V lost 1 base to trimming and J lost 6 bases; unmatched junction nucleotides: 5. The CDR3 spans 15 residues. DNA for the CDR3: TGTGCCAGCAGTGAAGGCGGGGGGGCCGAGGATACGCAGTATTTT. It codes for CASSEGGGAEDTQYF. Full variable domain (remainder filled in from reference TRBV2 and TRBJ2-3): EPEVTQTPSHQVTQMGQEVILRCVPISNHLYFYWYRQILGQKVEFLVSFYNNEISEKSEIFDDQFSVERPDGSNFTLKIRSTKLEDSAMYFCASSEGGGAEDTQYFGPGTRLTVL.

This clonotype showed up just a few times. The chain joins TRBV3-1 to TRBJ1-6, with D unresolved. The CDR3 is 16 amino acids. V lost 0 bases and J 9 bases, leaving 15 bases between the germline ends. Looked up from germline, CDR1 is LGHDT and CDR2 is YNNKEL (reference sequence). This CDR3 is CASSQDLRRAISPLHF. The CDR3 DNA reads as TGTGCCAGCAGCCAAGATCTCCGTAGGGCAATTTCACCCCTCCACTTT.

This clonotype was counted at least ten times. This chain uses TRBV28 with TRBJ2-7; perhaps TRBD1 as D (5 bases). Germline V gene sequence: CDR1 MDHEN, CDR2 SYDVKM. The CDR3 spans 14 residues. Trimming took 7 bases from V and 1 from J, leaving 14 bases between them. CDR3: CASTLGAVSYEQYF. CDR3 DNA sequence: TGTGCCAGCACCCTAGGGGCCGTATCCTACGAGCAGTACTTC.

This clonotype came up a few times. The chain uses TRBV2 and TRBJ1-6; the match to TRBD1 covers 12 bases. The CDR3 is 19 residues long. Trimming removed 6 bases from V and 7 bases from J; junction bases left unmatched: 16. Germline CDR1 reads SNHLY; CDR2 reads FYNNEI. The CDR3, as DNA: TGTGCCAGCAGAAAAACCGGGACAGGGGGCGCCGATTCGAATTCACCCCTCCACTTT. This translates into CASRKTGTGGADSNSPLHF.

This chain uses TRBV20-1 with TRBJ1-1; TRBD1 is a possible D gene (5 bases). CDR1 is DFQATT, CDR2 SNEGSKA, per germline (reference sequence). This CDR3 comprises 15 residues. Between the trimmed V and J ends, which lost 2 bases and 4 bases, there was a span of 17 bases. CDR3 bases: TGCAGTGCTAGAATCGTTCCCAGGGTGGGCACTGAAGCTTTCTTT. Its translation is CSARIVPRVGTEAFF.